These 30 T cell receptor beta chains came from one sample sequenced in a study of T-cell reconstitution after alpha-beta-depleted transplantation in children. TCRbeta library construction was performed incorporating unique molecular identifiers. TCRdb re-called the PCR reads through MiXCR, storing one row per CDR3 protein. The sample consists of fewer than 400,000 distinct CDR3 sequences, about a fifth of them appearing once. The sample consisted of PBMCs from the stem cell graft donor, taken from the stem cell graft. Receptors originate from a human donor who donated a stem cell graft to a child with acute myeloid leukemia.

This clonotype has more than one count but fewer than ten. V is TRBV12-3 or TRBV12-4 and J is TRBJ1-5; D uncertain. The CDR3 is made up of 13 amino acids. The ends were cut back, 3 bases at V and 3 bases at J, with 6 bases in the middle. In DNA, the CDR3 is TGTGCCAGCAGTTTCCAGTACAATCAGCCCCAGCATTTT. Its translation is CASSFQYNQPQHF.

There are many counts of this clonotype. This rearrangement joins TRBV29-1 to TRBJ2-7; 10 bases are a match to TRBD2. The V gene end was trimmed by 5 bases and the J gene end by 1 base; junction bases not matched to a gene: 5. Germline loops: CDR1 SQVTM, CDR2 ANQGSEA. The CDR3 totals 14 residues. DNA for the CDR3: TGCAGCGTTACCATAGCGGGAGGATCCTACGAGCAGTACTTC. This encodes CSVTIAGGSYEQYF.

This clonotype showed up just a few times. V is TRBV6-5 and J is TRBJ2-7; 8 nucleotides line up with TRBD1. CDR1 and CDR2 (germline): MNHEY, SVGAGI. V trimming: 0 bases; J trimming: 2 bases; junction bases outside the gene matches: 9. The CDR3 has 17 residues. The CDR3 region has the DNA TGTGCCAGCAGTTACTCGATGACAGGGGAGTTGGCCTACGAGCAGTACTTC. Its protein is CASSYSMTGELAYEQYF.

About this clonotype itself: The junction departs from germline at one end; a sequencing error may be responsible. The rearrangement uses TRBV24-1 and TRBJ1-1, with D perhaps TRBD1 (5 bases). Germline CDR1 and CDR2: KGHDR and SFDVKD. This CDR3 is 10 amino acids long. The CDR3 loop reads CATADTEAFF. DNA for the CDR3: TGTGCCACCGCGGACACAGAAGCTTTCTTT.

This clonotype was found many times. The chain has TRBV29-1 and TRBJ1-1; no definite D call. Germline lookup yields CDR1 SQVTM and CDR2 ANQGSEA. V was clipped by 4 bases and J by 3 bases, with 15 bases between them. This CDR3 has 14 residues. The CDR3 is CSVAGLRPYTEAFF. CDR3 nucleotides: TGCAGCGTTGCGGGCCTGAGACCTTACACTGAAGCTTTCTTT. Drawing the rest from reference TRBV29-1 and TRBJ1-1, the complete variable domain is SAVISQKPSRDICQRGTSLTIQCQVDSQVTMMFWYRQQPGQSLTLIATANQGSEATYESGFVIDKFPISRPNLTFSTLTVSNMSPEDSSIYLCSVAGLRPYTEAFFGQGTRLTVV.

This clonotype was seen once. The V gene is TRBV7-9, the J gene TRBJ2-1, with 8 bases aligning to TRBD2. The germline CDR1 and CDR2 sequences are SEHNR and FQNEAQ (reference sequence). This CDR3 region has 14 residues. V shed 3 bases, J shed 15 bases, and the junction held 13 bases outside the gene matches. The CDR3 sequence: CASSLGGERELWFF. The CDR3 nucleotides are TGTGCCAGCAGCTTGGGGGGGGAGCGGGAGCTGTGGTTCTTC.

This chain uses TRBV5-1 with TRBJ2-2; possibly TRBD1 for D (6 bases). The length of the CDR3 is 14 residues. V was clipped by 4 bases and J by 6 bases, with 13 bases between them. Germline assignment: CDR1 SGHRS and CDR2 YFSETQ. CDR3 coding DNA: TGCGCCAGCAGCCCGAGACAGGATGCCGGGGAGCTGTTTTTT. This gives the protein CASSPRQDAGELFF.

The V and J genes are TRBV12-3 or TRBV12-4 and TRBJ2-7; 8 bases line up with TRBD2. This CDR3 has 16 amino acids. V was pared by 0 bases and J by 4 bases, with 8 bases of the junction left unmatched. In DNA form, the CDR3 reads TGTGCCAGCAGTTTAGCAGCGGGAGTGAGATCATACGAGCAGTACTTC. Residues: CASSLAAGVRSYEQYF.

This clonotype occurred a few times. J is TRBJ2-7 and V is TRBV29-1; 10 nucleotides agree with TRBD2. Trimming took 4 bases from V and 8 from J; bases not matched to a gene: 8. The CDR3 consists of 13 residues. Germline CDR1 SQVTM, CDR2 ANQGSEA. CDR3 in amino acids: CSVVPSGGHQQYF. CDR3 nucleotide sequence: TGCAGCGTTGTACCTAGCGGGGGCCACCAGCAGTACTTC.

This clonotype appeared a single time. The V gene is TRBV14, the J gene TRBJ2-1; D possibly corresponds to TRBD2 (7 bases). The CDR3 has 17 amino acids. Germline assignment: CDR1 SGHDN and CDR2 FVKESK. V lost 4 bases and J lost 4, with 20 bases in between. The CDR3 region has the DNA TGTGCCAGCAGCCCTCGGAAGGGGGGGGCCCAATACAATGAGCAGTTCTTC. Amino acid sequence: CASSPRKGGAQYNEQFF.

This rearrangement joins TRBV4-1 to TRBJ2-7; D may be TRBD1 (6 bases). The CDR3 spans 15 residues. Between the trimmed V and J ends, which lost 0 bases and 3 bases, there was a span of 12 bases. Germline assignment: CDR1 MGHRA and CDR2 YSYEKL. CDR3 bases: TGCGCCAGCAGCCAAGAGACGACAGGCTACTACGAGCAGTACTTC. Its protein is CASSQETTGYYEQYF.

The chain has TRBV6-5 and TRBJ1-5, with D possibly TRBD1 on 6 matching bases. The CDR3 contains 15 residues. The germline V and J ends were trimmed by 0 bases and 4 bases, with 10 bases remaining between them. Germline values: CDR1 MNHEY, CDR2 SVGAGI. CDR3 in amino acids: CASSYSQQGNQPQHF. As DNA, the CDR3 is TGTGCCAGCAGTTACTCGCAACAGGGAAATCAGCCCCAGCATTTT.

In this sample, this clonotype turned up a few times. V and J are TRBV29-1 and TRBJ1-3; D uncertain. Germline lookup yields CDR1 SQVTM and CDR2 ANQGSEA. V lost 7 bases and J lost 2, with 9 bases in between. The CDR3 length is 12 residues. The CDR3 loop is CSGTDPGNTIYF. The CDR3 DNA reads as TGCAGCGGCACTGATCCTGGAAACACCATATATTTT. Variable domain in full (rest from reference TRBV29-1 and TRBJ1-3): SAVISQKPSRDICQRGTSLTIQCQVDSQVTMMFWYRQQPGQSLTLIATANQGSEATYESGFVIDKFPISRPNLTFSTLTVSNMSPEDSSIYLCSGTDPGNTIYFGEGSWLTVV.

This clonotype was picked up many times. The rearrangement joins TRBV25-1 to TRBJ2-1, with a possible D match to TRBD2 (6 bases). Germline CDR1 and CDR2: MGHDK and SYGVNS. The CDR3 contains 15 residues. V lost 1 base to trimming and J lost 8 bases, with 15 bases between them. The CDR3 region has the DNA TGTGCCAGCAGTGAATTCGTTACAACGGGGGATGAGCAGTTCTTC. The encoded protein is CASSEFVTTGDEQFF.

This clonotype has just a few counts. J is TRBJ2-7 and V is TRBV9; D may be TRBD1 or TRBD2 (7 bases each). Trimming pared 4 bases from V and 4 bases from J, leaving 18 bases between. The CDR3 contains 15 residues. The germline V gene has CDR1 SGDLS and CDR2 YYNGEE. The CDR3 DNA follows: TGTGCCAGCAGCCCCTCAGGGGGAGGGATTTACGAGCAGTACTTC. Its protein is CASSPSGGGIYEQYF.

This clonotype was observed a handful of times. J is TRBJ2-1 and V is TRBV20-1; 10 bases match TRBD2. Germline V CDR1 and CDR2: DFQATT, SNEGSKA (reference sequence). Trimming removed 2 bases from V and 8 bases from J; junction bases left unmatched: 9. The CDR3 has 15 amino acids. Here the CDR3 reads CSARYLAGATDEQFF. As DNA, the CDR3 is TGCAGTGCTAGATACCTAGCGGGAGCGACCGATGAGCAGTTCTTC.

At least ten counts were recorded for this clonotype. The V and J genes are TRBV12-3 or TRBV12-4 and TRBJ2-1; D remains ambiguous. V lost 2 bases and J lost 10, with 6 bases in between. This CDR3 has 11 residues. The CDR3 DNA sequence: TGTGCCAGCAGTTTATTGGAGGAGCAGTTCTTC. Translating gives CASSLLEEQFF.

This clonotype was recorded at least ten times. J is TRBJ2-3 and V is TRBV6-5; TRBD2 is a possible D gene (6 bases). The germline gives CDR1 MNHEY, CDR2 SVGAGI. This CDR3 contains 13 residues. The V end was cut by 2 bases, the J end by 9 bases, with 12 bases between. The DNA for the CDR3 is TGTGCCAGCAGTTACGGGGCCCGGGGGACGCAGTATTTT. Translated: CASSYGARGTQYF.

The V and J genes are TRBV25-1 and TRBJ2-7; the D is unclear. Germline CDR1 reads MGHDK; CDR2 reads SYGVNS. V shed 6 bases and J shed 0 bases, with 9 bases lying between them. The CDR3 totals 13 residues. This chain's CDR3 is CASSPVSSYEQYF. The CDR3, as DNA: TGTGCCAGCAGCCCGGTGAGCTCCTACGAGCAGTACTTC.

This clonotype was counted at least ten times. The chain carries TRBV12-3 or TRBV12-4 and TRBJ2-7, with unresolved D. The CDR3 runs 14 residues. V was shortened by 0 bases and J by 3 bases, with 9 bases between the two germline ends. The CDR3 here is CASSLAEVSYEQYF. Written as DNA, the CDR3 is TGTGCCAGCAGTTTAGCAGAGGTCAGCTACGAGCAGTACTTC.

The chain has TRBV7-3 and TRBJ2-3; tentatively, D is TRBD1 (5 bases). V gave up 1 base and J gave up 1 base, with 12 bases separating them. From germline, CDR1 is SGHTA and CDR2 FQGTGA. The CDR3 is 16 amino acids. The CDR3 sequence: CASSLMAGLGTDTQYF. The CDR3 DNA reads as TGTGCCAGCAGCTTAATGGCAGGGTTAGGCACAGATACGCAGTATTTT.

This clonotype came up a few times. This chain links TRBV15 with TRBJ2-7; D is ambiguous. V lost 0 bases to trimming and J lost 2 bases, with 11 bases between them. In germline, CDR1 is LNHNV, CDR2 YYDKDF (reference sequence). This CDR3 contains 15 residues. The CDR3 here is CATSRDLLLTYEQYF. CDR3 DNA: TGTGCCACCAGCAGAGATCTACTCCTCACCTACGAGCAGTACTTC.

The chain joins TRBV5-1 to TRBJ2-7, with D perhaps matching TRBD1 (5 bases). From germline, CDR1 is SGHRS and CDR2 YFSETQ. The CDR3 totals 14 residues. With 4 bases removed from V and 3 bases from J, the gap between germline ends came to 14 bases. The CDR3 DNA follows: TGCGCCAGCAGCCCGGACCGACAGATCTACGAGCAGTACTTC. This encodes CASSPDRQIYEQYF. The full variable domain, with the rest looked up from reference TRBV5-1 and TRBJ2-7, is KAGVTQTPRYLIKTRGQQVTLSCSPISGHRSVSWYQQTPGQGLQFLFEYFSETQRNKGNFPGRFSGRQFSNSRSEMNVSTLELGDSALYLCASSPDRQIYEQYFGPGTRLTVT.

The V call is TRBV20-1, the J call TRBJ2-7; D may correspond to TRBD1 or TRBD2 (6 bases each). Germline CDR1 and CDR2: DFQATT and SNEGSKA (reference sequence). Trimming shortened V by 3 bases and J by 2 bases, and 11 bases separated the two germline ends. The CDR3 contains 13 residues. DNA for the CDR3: TGCAGTGCTAGTGACGGGGGCGCCTACGAGCAGTACTTC. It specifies CSASDGGAYEQYF.

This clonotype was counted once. CDR3 residues: CASSPRTLSTDTQYF. CDR3 bases: TGTGCCAGCAGCCCTCGGACGCTTAGCACAGATACGCAGTATTTT. This sequence joins TRBV7-9 and TRBJ2-3; no clear D. The CDR3 spans 15 residues. V dropped 5 bases and J dropped 0 bases, with 12 bases sitting between them. Looked up from germline, CDR1 is SEHNR and CDR2 is FQNEAQ (reference sequence). Variable domain in full (rest from reference TRBV7-9 and TRBJ2-3): DTGVSQNPRHKITKRGQNVTFRCDPISEHNRLYWYRQTLGQGPEFLTYFQNEAQLEKSRLLSDRFSAERPKGSFSTLEIQRTEQGDSAMYLCASSPRTLSTDTQYFGPGTRLTVL.

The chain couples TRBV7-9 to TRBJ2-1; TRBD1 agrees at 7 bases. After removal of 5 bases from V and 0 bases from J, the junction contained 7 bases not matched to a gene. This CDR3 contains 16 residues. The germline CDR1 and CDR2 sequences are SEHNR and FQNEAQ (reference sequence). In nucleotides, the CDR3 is TGTGCCAGCAGCCCCCACCGACAGGGCTCCTACAATGAGCAGTTCTTC. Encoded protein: CASSPHRQGSYNEQFF.

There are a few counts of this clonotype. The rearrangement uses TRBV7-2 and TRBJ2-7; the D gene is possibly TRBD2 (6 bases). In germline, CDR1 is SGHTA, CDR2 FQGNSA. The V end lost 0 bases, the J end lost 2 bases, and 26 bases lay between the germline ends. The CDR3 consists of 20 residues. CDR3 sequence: CASSLARGRTESLSTYEQYF. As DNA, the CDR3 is TGTGCCAGCAGCTTAGCCCGGGGGAGGACCGAGTCCCTTTCCACCTACGAGCAGTACTTC. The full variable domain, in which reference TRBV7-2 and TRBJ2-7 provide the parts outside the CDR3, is GAGVSQSPSNKVTEKGKDVELRCDPISGHTALYWYRQSLGQGLEFLIYFQGNSAPDKSGLPSDRFSAERTGGSVSTLTIQRTQQEDSAVYLCASSLARGRTESLSTYEQYFGPGTRLTVT.

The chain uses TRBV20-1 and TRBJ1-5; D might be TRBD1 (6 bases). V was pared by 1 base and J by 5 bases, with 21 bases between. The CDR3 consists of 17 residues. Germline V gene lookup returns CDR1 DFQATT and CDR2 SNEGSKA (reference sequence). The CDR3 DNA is TGCAGTGCTAGAGTGGGTAGGACAGCAAGCAAGTATCAGCCCCAGCATTTT. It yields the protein CSARVGRTASKYQPQHF.

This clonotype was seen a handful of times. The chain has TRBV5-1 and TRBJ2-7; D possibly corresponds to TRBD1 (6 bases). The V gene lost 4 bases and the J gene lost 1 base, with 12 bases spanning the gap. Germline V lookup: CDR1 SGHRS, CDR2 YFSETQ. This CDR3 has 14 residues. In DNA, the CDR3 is TGCGCCAGCAGCGTATTACAGGGTTCCTACGAGCAGTACTTC. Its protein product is CASSVLQGSYEQYF. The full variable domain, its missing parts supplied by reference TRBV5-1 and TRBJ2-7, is KAGVTQTPRYLIKTRGQQVTLSCSPISGHRSVSWYQQTPGQGLQFLFEYFSETQRNKGNFPGRFSGRQFSNSRSEMNVSTLELGDSALYLCASSVLQGSYEQYFGPGTRLTVT.

As DNA, the CDR3 is TGCAGTGCTGACTCACAGGCCTCAAATGAAAAACTGTTTTTT. Its protein product is CSADSQASNEKLFF. The V and J genes are TRBV20-1 and TRBJ1-4, with TRBD1 as a possible D gene (5 bases). V was shortened by 5 bases and J by 5 bases, with 15 bases between the two germline ends. The CDR3 consists of 14 residues. CDR1 DFQATT and CDR2 SNEGSKA come from the germline V gene (reference sequence).